Listed below are T cell receptor beta chains from one sample, sequenced in a study of CD8 T cells in ankylosing spondylitis. In TCRdb, the 5' RACE reads were re-called with MiXCR into one record per CDR3 protein. The sample includes 250,000 to 400,000 distinct CDR3 sequences, around a tenth of them seen just once. Material for sequencing was blood, either unsorted or a sorted T cell fraction (not recorded which). These receptors came from a female donor with ankylosing spondylitis or in good health (not recorded which). Both conserved end residues are part of each CDR3. Fields, in order: D gene, clone size, V gene, J gene, CDR3 protein, CDR3 DNA. A D gene is named only where the DNA matches it firmly. The listing skips clone size in some rows; elsewhere it reads once, few, many or a size class.

d_gene: -
abundance: many
v_gene: TRBV10-3
j_gene: TRBJ1-5
CDR3aa: CARRNQPQHF
CDR3nt: TGTGCCCGTCGAAATCAGCCCCAGCATTTT

d_gene: TRBD1
abundance: few
v_gene: TRBV7-2
j_gene: TRBJ2-3
CDR3aa: CASSTTGVDTQYF
CDR3nt: TGTGCCAGCAGCACGACAGGGGTAGATACGCAGTATTTT

d_gene: -
abundance: many
v_gene: TRBV6-1
j_gene: TRBJ2-3
CDR3aa: CASSPGAGLTTDTQYF
CDR3nt: TGTGCCAGCAGCCCCGGCGCTGGGCTGACCACAGATACGCAGTATTTT

d_gene: TRBD2
abundance: -
v_gene: TRBV12-3/TRBV12-4
j_gene: TRBJ2-2
CDR3aa: CASLEGGRVYTGELFF
CDR3nt: TGTGCCAGCCTAGAAGGCGGGAGGGTTTACACCGGGGAGCTGTTTTTT

d_gene: -
abundance: few
v_gene: TRBV30
j_gene: TRBJ1-5
CDR3aa: CAWSKGRDQPQHF
CDR3nt: TGTGCCTGGAGTAAGGGTAGGGATCAGCCCCAGCATTTT

d_gene: TRBD2
abundance: many
v_gene: TRBV6-5
j_gene: TRBJ2-1
CDR3aa: CASSYSGLAGGPYNEQFF
CDR3nt: TGTGCCAGCAGTTACTCGGGGCTAGCGGGAGGGCCTTACAATGAGCAGTTCTTC

d_gene: -
abundance: few
v_gene: TRBV13
j_gene: TRBJ2-4
CDR3aa: CASSLGGGKNIQYF
CDR3nt: TGTGCCAGCAGCTTAGGAGGGGGCAAAAACATTCAGTACTTC

d_gene: -
abundance: -
v_gene: TRBV5-1
j_gene: TRBJ2-3
CDR3aa: CASSLDGGGHTDTQYF
CDR3nt: TGCGCCAGCAGCTTGGATGGTGGGGGTCACACAGATACGCAGTATTTT

d_gene: TRBD2
abundance: many
v_gene: TRBV9
j_gene: TRBJ2-1
CDR3aa: CASSVVPSGGAGTYNEQFF
CDR3nt: TGTGCCAGCAGCGTAGTCCCTAGCGGGGGGGCCGGTACGTACAATGAGCAGTTCTTC

d_gene: -
abundance: many
v_gene: TRBV29-1
j_gene: TRBJ1-2
CDR3aa: CSLGTPSRNYGYTF
CDR3nt: TGCAGCCTCGGAACCCCCTCCCGCAACTATGGCTACACCTTC

d_gene: TRBD1
abundance: few
v_gene: TRBV7-2
j_gene: TRBJ2-7
CDR3aa: CASSRGQGLSYEQYF
CDR3nt: TGTGCCAGCAGCCGGGGACAGGGGCTTTCCTACGAGCAGTACTTC

d_gene: TRBD1
abundance: many
v_gene: TRBV9
j_gene: TRBJ1-4
CDR3aa: CASSGGTGRGTNEKLFF
CDR3nt: TGTGCCAGCAGCGGGGGGACAGGACGAGGAACTAATGAAAAACTGTTTTTT

d_gene: -
abundance: -
v_gene: TRBV5-1
j_gene: TRBJ2-3
CDR3aa: CASSLGGRGDTDRQYF
CDR3nt: TGCGCCAGCAGCTTGGGAGGTAGAGGAGACACAGATAGGCAGTATTTT

d_gene: -
abundance: many
v_gene: TRBV4-2
j_gene: TRBJ1-6
CDR3aa: CASSQPSGGEASPLHF
CDR3nt: TGTGCCAGCAGCCAACCCTCGGGTGGGGAGGCCTCACCCCTCCACTTT

d_gene: TRBD2
abundance: -
v_gene: TRBV7-6
j_gene: TRBJ2-3
CDR3aa: CASSSLPGGPFTSTDTQYF
CDR3nt: TGTGCCAGCAGCTCCCTTCCGGGGGGACCGTTTACTAGCACAGATACGCAGTATTTT

d_gene: -
abundance: many
v_gene: TRBV7-2
j_gene: TRBJ1-5
CDR3aa: CASSLVRQPQHF
CDR3nt: TGTGCCAGCAGCTTAGTAAGACAGCCCCAGCATTTT

d_gene: -
abundance: many
v_gene: TRBV6-2/TRBV6-3
j_gene: TRBJ2-2
CDR3aa: CASSSLGPTGELFF
CDR3nt: TGTGCCAGCAGTTCGCTAGGGCCGACCGGGGAGCTGTTTTTT

d_gene: -
abundance: few
v_gene: TRBV6-1
j_gene: TRBJ1-6
CDR3aa: CAICRGEGNSPLHF
CDR3nt: TGTGCCATCTGCCGCGGGGAGGGTAATTCACCCCTCCACTTT

d_gene: -
abundance: many
v_gene: TRBV5-5
j_gene: TRBJ1-1
CDR3aa: CASSFLTSRMNTEAFF
CDR3nt: TGTGCCAGCAGCTTTCTTACCTCCAGGATGAACACTGAAGCTTTCTTT

d_gene: -
abundance: -
v_gene: TRBV5-1
j_gene: TRBJ2-3
CDR3aa: CASSLSAGAPDTQYF
CDR3nt: TGCGCCAGCAGCTTGTCGGCGGGGGCCCCAGATACGCAGTATTTT

d_gene: TRBD2
abundance: few
v_gene: TRBV7-2
j_gene: TRBJ2-5
CDR3aa: CASSPGGGTQETQYF
CDR3nt: TGTGCCAGCAGCCCGGGCGGGGGGACCCAAGAGACCCAGTACTTC

d_gene: -
abundance: many
v_gene: TRBV20-1
j_gene: TRBJ2-1
CDR3aa: CSATGGAYNEQFF
CDR3nt: TGCAGTGCTACTGGCGGAGCCTACAATGAGCAGTTCTTC

d_gene: -
abundance: few
v_gene: TRBV19
j_gene: TRBJ1-5
CDR3aa: CASSIVFGGRNQPQHF
CDR3nt: TGTGCCAGTAGTATAGTGTTCGGGGGCCGCAATCAGCCCCAGCATTTT

d_gene: TRBD1
abundance: many
v_gene: TRBV5-1
j_gene: TRBJ2-7
CDR3aa: CASSLDGTGLSYEQYF
CDR3nt: TGCGCCAGCAGCTTGGATGGGACAGGGCTATCCTACGAGCAGTACTTC

d_gene: TRBD1
abundance: many
v_gene: TRBV20-1
j_gene: TRBJ2-1
CDR3aa: CSAGQAVGEQFF
CDR3nt: TGCAGTGCCGGACAGGCGGTGGGTGAGCAGTTCTTC

d_gene: -
abundance: -
v_gene: TRBV20-1
j_gene: TRBJ2-7
CDR3aa: CSASFSGSYEQYF
CDR3nt: TGCAGTGCTAGTTTTAGCGGCTCCTACGAGCAGTACTTC

d_gene: TRBD2
abundance: many
v_gene: TRBV6-5
j_gene: TRBJ2-2
CDR3aa: CASSYSQRGNTGELFF
CDR3nt: TGTGCCAGCAGTTACTCCCAGCGGGGGAACACCGGGGAGCTGTTTTTT

d_gene: -
abundance: -
v_gene: TRBV4-2
j_gene: TRBJ2-6
CDR3aa: CASSQEVSGANVLTF
CDR3nt: TGTGCCAGCAGCCAAGAGGTCTCTGGGGCCAACGTCCTGACTTTC

d_gene: -
abundance: many
v_gene: TRBV6-5
j_gene: TRBJ2-7
CDR3aa: CASSWGTGPHRSGSYEQYF
CDR3nt: TGTGCCAGCAGTTGGGGGACCGGACCCCACAGGTCCGGCTCCTACGAGCAGTACTTC